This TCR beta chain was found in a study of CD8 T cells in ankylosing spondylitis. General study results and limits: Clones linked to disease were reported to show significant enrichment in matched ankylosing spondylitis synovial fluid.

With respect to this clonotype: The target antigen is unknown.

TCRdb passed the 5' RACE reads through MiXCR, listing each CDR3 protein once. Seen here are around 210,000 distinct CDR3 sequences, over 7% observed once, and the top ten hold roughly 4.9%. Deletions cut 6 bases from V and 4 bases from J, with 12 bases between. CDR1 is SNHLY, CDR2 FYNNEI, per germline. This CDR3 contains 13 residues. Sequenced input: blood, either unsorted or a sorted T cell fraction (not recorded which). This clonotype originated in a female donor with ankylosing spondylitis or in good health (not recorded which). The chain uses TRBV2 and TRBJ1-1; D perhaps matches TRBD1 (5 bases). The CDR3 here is CASRGEVITEAFF. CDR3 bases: TGTGCCAGCAGGGGGGAGGTGATCACTGAAGCTTTCTTT.